The T cell receptor beta chain under discussion was sequenced for a study of T cells after posttransplantation cyclophosphamide (dated by TCRdb to the mid-2010s). About the full investigation: Using TRB sequencing, the study followed how the T cell repertoire rebuilt after myeloablative bone marrow transplantation with posttransplantation cyclophosphamide given as GVHD prophylaxis. Blood from all 35 or so PTCy patients who had 1-year posttransplant specimens underwent TRB sequencing. Antigen receptor sequencing was done on samples from a few dozen PTCy-treated patients and from 15 to 20 related bone marrow donors of those patients. Public TRB sequences were checked against a database of over 3,600 sequences associated with responses to pathogens, tumor antigens, self-antigens and alloantigens. Because TRA and TRB clonality correlated tightly in about 9 samples, the subsequent TCR analyses were limited to TRB only. TRB sequencing was also done on up to about 3 additional blood samples from 2 to 5.2 years after transplant in 3 patients, and on pretransplant blood from several patients. Overall study results and their limits: Donor-recipient similarity was low at 1-2 months but increased during the first year, and donor CD8+ memory clones often dominated later blood repertoires. Across about 40 patients, TRB clonality was highly associated with recipient CMV seropositivity and CMV reactivation, and diversity in PTCy patients was similar to diversity in CNI/methotrexate controls. The TRB repertoires of T cells infiltrating skin or the GI tract showed only limited overlap with the TRB repertoires found in blood.

This clone was picked up many times. There is no known antigen for this receptor. Qualities for individual bases were not recorded, and no much larger clone is one base off. On the day of marrow donation, related bone marrow donors gave peripheral blood samples. Peripheral blood and bone marrow mononuclear cells were isolated by Ficoll-Hypaque density centrifugation and were cryopreserved. Genomic DNA was the input for TRB sequencing, which was run either with the immunoSEQ assay at survey resolution or with the hsTCRB kit. In the authors' own workflow: The immunoSEQ software handled initial read processing, and the LymphoSeq R package was used for repertoire analyses. Clonality was calculated as 1 minus normalized Shannon entropy, and the Gini coefficient was also calculated for each TRB dataset. To infer phenotypes in unsorted samples, TRB sequences from sorted subsets of the recipient or donor were mapped onto unsorted samples from the same recipient. TCRdb stores this immuneACCESS table with in-frame sequences only. Part of the clones is absent; in the studies checked, under half of the shortfall reflects unresolved V genes, and no reason is known for the rest. V and J calls and clone size are copied from that table; D and trimming were computed from the DNA. The sample records 25,000 to 30,000 clones, none occurring a single time. Under 3% of the sample is held by the ten biggest clonotypes.

Including cysteine and phenylalanine, the CDR3 has 15 amino acids. Only CDR3 DNA is held: 45 bases, read in frame from base 1. V loses 3 bases, J loses 0 bases, and the germline ends lie 10 bases apart. As encoded in the germline V gene, CDR1 is KGHDR while CDR2 is SFDVKD. The source of this sequence is a woman aged 60 to 75 in good health, CMV-negative, and a related stem cell transplant donor. Sequenced sample: PBMCs. The chain links TRBV24-1 with TRBJ1-2; TRBD1 could be the D gene, as 6 bases match. CDR3 loop: CATSDRTDSNYGYTF. The DNA sequence is as follows: TGTGCCACCAGTGATAGGACAGATTCTAACTATGGCTACACCTTC.